The clone carrying this T cell receptor (beta chain) was counted at least ten times. All sequencing subjects had displayed CD8+CD57+ cell expansion on flow cytometry. The CDR3 has 15 residues. With 4 bases removed from V and 0 bases from J, the gap between germline ends came to 13 bases. Germline CDR1 is SGHKS and CDR2 is YYEKEE (reference sequence). This specimen belongs to a study of CD8+CD57+ T cells in acquired aplastic anemia. Study as a whole: Yields of DNA that came from sorted CD4+ and CD8+ cells averaged approximately 3.2 ug.

Genomic DNA, serving as template, underwent TCR beta VDJ and CDR3 profiling. TCRdb independently ran MiXCR on the reads; one entry per CDR3 protein. The table lists approximately 220,000 distinct CDR3 sequences, around 45% of them singletons. The receptor was isolated from a human donor with aplastic anemia. Sample: sorted CD4+, CD8+, or CD8+CD57+ T cells (not recorded which) from PBMCs. The rearrangement joins TRBV5-5 to TRBJ1-1, with a weak D call TRBD1 (5 bases). The CDR3 DNA sequence: TGTGCCAGCAGCAGATTCGACAGAGTGAACACTGAAGCTTTCTTT. Translation: CASSRFDRVNTEAFF.